The 13 T cell receptor beta chains in this list originate from one sample, sequenced in a study of control samples from healthy donors and cancer patients. Clones were read by immunoSEQ multiplex PCR, and TCRdb kept only the in-frame ones, dropping some. The sample gives 100,000 to 120,000 clones, 88% of which show up once; 3.5% to 4% is in the top ten. Sequenced material: PBMCs. The receptors derive from a woman aged 60-70 years with lung cancer.

V usage is TRBV9 and J usage is TRBJ2-1; no clear D gene. Germline CDR1 and CDR2: SGDLS and YYNGEE. The CDR3 is 13 amino acids. The V and J ends lost 3 bases and 9 bases respectively, with 13 bases between them. The CDR3 sequence: CASSDGPDSEQFF. The DNA of the CDR3 is TGTGCCAGCAGCGATGGCCCGGATAGTGAGCAGTTCTTC.

Points on this clone: Its ends do not fully match the called genes, so a read error is possible. This chain connects TRBV20-1 to TRBJ1-2; the match to TRBD1 covers 8 bases. The CDR3 has 9 residues. Germline V gene sequence: CDR1 DFQATT, CDR2 SNEGSKA (reference sequence). The CDR3: CSATGQEHF. CDR3 sequence (DNA): TGCAGTGCAACGGGACAGGAGCACTTC.

The chain is built from TRBV19 and TRBJ1-5, with no clear D. Germline V CDR1 and CDR2: LNHDA, SQIVND (reference sequence). The germline V and J ends were trimmed by 4 bases and 0 bases, with 13 bases remaining between them. CDR3 length: 16 residues. CDR3 region: CASSNQNKVSNQPQHF. The DNA for the CDR3 is TGTGCCAGTAGTAATCAGAACAAGGTTAGCAATCAGCCCCAGCATTTT.

CDR3 in DNA: TGTGCCAGTAGTAGGACAGGGGAATACGAGCAGTACTTC. Amino acid sequence: CASSRTGEYEQYF. V usage is TRBV19 and J usage is TRBJ2-7, with 9 bases fitting TRBD1. Germline V CDR1 and CDR2: LNHDA, SQIVND (reference sequence). The CDR3 totals 13 residues. The V gene end was trimmed by 4 bases and the J gene end by 4 bases; junction bases not matched to a gene: 2.

In its sample, this clone was seen once. The V gene is TRBV4-2, the J gene TRBJ1-1; 9 bases match TRBD1. The CDR3 loop spans 17 amino acids. The germline V gene encodes CDR1 LGHNA and CDR2 YNFKEQ. V shed 6 bases and J 0 bases; nucleotides not matched to a gene: 11. CDR3 amino acids: CASRGLLQGAVNTEAFF. The CDR3 DNA reads as TGTGCCAGCAGAGGATTATTACAGGGGGCGGTGAACACTGAAGCTTTCTTT.

The V call is TRBV5-1, the J call TRBJ2-7; D is possibly TRBD1 or TRBD2 (5 bases each). Trimming cost V 4 bases and J 5 bases, with 16 bases left between them. Germline-derived CDR1 and CDR2 are SGHRS and YFSETQ. This CDR3 is 14 amino acids long. The CDR3 spells CASSLHTGTNEQYF. Here the CDR3 DNA reads TGCGCCAGCAGCCTCCATACCGGGACCAACGAGCAGTACTTC. The whole variable domain, remainder taken from reference TRBV5-1 and TRBJ2-7, is KAGVTQTPRYLIKTRGQQVTLSCSPISGHRSVSWYQQTPGQGLQFLFEYFSETQRNKGNFPGRFSGRQFSNSRSEMNVSTLELGDSALYLCASSLHTGTNEQYFGPGTRLTVT.

This chain joins TRBV9 and TRBJ2-3; 8 bases match TRBD1. The germline CDR1 and CDR2 sequences are SGDLS and YYNGEE. This CDR3 region has 16 residues. With V trimmed by 2 bases and J by 0 bases, 5 bases remained unmatched. In DNA, the CDR3 is TGTGCCAGCAGCGTCGGACAGGGTGAAAGCACAGATACGCAGTATTTT. It translates to CASSVGQGESTDTQYF. Full variable domain (missing parts from reference TRBV9 and TRBJ2-3): DSGVTQTPKHLITATGQRVTLRCSPRSGDLSVYWYQQSLDQGLQFLIQYYNGEERAKGNILERFSAQQFPDLHSELNLSSLELGDSALYFCASSVGQGESTDTQYFGPGTRLTVL.

V is TRBV19 and J is TRBJ1-2; TRBD1 is a possible D gene (5 bases). This CDR3 is built from 16 residues. CDR1 LNHDA and CDR2 SQIVND come from the germline V gene (reference sequence). V was pared by 3 bases and J by 7 bases, with 21 bases between. The CDR3: CASSIGTQGSRGGYTF. For the CDR3, the DNA is TGTGCCAGTAGTATTGGAACCCAGGGTTCCCGGGGTGGCTACACCTTC.

The J gene is TRBJ1-2, the V gene TRBV6-5, with TRBD1 matching over 11 bases. The CDR3 totals 15 residues. V lost 0 bases, J lost 6 bases, and 3 bases stayed unmatched. CDR1 is MNHEY and CDR2 is SVGAGI in the germline V gene. CDR3 bases: TGTGCCAGCAGTTACTCGGGACAGGGGGTCGATGGCTACACCTTC. Its translation is CASSYSGQGVDGYTF.

The CDR3: CASSTGTENYEQYF. Here the CDR3 DNA reads TGTGCCAGCAGCACCGGGACGGAGAACTACGAGCAGTACTTC. V gene TRBV9 combines with J gene TRBJ2-7; possibly TRBD1 or TRBD2 for D (5 bases each). The CDR3 sequence is 14 residues long. Germline V gives CDR1 SGDLS, CDR2 YYNGEE. Trimming cost V 4 bases and J 3 bases, with 14 bases left between them.

Only a few counts were recorded for this clone. This chain connects TRBV4-3 to TRBJ1-2; D might be TRBD1 (6 bases). The CDR3 is made up of 15 amino acids. Trimming stripped 1 base from V and 2 bases from J, with 11 bases between. Germline CDR1 and CDR2: LGHNA and YSLEER. For the CDR3, the DNA is TGCGCCAGCAGCCAAGTCCTTCAGGGGAACTATGGCTACACCTTC. Its translation: CASSQVLQGNYGYTF.

The chain recombines TRBV5-1 with TRBJ2-6; D assignment may be TRBD1 or TRBD2 (5 bases each). The CDR3 is made up of 17 amino acids. V was pared by 0 bases and J by 3 bases, with 13 bases between. Germline values: CDR1 SGHRS, CDR2 YFSETQ. CDR3 nucleotides: TGCGCCAGCAGCTTGGTTTCGGCAGGGAGTGGGGCCAACGTCCTGACTTTC. This translates into CASSLVSAGSGANVLTF.

The chain uses TRBV6-5 and TRBJ1-1, with D perhaps TRBD1 (5 bases). Germline values: CDR1 MNHEY, CDR2 SVGAGI. This CDR3 region has 14 residues. Trimming shortened V by 2 bases and J by 3 bases, and 10 bases separated the two germline ends. CDR3 amino acids: CASSYLGGDTEAFF. The CDR3 region has the DNA TGTGCCAGCAGTTACCTCGGGGGGGACACTGAAGCTTTCTTT.